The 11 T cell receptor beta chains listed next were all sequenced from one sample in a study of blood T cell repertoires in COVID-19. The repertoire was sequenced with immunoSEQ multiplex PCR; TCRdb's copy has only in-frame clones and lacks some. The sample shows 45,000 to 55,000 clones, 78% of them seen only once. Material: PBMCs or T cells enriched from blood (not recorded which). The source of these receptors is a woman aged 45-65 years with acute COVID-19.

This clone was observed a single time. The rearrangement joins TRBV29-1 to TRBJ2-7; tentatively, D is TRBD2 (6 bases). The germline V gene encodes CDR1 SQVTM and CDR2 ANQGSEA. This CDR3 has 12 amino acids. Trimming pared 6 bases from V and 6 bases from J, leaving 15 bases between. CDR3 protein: CSVPGGAREQYF. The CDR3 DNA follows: TGCAGCGTCCCAGGCGGGGCTCGCGAGCAGTACTTC.

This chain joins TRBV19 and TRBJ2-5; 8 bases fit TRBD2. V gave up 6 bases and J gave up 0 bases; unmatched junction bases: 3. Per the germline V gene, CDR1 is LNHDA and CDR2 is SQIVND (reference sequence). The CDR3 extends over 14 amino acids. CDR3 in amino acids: CASSKLADQETQYF. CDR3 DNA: TGTGCCAGTAGCAAACTAGCGGACCAAGAGACCCAGTACTTC.

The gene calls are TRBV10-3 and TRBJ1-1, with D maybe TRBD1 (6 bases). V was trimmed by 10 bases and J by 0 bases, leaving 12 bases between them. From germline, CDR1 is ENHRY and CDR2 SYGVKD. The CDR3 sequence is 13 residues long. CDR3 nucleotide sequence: TGTGCCAGCCTGACAGGACTGAACACTGAAGCTTTCTTT. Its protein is CASLTGLNTEAFF.

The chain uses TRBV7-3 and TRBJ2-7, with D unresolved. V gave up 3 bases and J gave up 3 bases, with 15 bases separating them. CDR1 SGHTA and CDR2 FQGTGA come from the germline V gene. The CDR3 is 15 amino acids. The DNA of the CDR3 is TGTGCCAGCAGCTTGACTGCGTCTCTAATCTACGAGCAGTACTTC. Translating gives CASSLTASLIYEQYF.

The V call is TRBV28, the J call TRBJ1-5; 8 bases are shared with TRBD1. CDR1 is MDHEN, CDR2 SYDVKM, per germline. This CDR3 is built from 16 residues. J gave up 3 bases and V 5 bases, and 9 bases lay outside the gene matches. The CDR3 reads CASSPYGQGNNQPQHF. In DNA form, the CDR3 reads TGTGCCAGCAGTCCTTACGGACAGGGTAACAATCAGCCCCAGCATTTT.

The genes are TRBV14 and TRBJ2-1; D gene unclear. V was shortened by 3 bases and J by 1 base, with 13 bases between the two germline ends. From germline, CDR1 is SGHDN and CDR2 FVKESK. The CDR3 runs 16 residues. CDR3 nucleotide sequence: TGTGCCAGCAGCCACTTGCCCACACCTTCCTACAATGAGCAGTTCTTC. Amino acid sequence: CASSHLPTPSYNEQFF.

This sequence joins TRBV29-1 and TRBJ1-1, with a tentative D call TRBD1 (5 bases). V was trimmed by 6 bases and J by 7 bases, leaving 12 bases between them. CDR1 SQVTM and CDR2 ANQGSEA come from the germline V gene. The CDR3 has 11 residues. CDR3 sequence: CSVAPGDEAFF. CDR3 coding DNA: TGCAGCGTCGCACCGGGGGATGAAGCTTTCTTT.

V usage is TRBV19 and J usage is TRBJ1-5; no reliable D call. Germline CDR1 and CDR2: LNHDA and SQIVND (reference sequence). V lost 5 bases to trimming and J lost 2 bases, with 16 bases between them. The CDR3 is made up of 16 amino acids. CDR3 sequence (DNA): TGTGCCAGTAGTCCCGTCGGGGATCCAGGCAATCAGCCCCAGCATTTT. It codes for CASSPVGDPGNQPQHF.

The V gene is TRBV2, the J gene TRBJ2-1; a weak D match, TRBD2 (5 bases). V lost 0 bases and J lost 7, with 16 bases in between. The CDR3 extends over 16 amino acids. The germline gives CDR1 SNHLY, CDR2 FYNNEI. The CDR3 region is CASSEALSAGKNEQFF. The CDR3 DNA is TGTGCCAGCAGTGAAGCGCTTAGCGCCGGTAAAAATGAGCAGTTCTTC.

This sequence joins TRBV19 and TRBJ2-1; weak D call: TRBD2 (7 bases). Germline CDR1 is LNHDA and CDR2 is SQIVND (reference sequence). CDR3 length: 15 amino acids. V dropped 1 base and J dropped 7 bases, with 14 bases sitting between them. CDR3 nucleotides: TGTGCCAGTAGTATAGTCGGGGGGCCAGGGAATGAGCAGTTCTTC. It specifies CASSIVGGPGNEQFF.

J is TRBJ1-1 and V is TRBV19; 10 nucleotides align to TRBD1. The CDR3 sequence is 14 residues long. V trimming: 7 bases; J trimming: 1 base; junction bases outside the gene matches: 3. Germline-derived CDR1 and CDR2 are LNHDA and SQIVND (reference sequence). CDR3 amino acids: CASIDRGRNTEAFF. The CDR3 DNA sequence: TGTGCCAGTATTGACAGGGGGCGGAACACTGAAGCTTTCTTT.